This T cell receptor beta chain stems from a study of blood T cell repertoires in COVID-19. Study at large: Acute and convalescent COVID-19 samples came from the United States, Italy and Spain. The cDNA or gDNA used as material had been derived from T cells, B-cell-depleted T cells, or PBMCs.

Germline-derived CDR1 and CDR2 are ENHRY and SYGVKD. The CDR3 length is 15 residues. V lost 11 bases and J lost 5, with 22 bases in between. Study processing details: Reference gene primer amplification gave nucleated cell count estimates. Clones were read by immunoSEQ multiplex PCR, and TCRdb kept only the in-frame ones, dropping some. The DNA gave D and trimming, while V, J and clone size come from that table. The sample has approximately 220,000 clones; less than 90% are singletons. Material for sequencing was peripheral blood. The gene calls are TRBV10-3 and TRBJ2-1; D is perhaps TRBD1 (8 bases). This receptor was obtained from a man aged 40-50 years with acute or convalescent COVID-19. The CDR3 here is CAHRGAGEQNNEQFF. CDR3 bases: TGTGCCCACAGGGGGGCGGGGGAGCAGAACAATGAGCAGTTCTTC.